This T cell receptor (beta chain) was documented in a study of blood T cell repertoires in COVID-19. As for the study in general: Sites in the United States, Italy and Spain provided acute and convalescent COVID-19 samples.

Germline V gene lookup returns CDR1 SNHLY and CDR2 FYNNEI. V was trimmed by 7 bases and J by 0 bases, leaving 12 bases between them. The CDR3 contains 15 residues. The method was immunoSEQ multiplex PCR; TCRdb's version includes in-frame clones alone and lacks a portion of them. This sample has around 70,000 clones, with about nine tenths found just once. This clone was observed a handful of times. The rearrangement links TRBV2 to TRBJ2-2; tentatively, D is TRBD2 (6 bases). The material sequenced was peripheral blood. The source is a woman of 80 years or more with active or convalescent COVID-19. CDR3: CASKPGTPNTGELFF. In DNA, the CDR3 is TGTGCCAGCAAACCTGGGACTCCGAACACCGGGGAGCTGTTTTTT.